A selection of T cell receptor beta chains follows, all from one sample in a study of technical replicates of blood from a handful of donors. Some clones are missing from TCRdb's copy, which holds only in-frame ones; the method was immunoSEQ multiplex PCR. This sample carries about 75,000 clones, about 97% of them seen once, and the ten largest clones take approximately 0.2%. Specimen: T cells isolated from PBMCs. These receptors were taken from a human donor in good health. Both conserved end residues are part of each CDR3. The D gene is left open where the match is weak. Rows give clone size only sometimes, using once, few, many, or a class for an expanded clone.

cdr3_nt | cdr3_aa | d_call | clone_size | j_call | v_call | cdr3_length
TGTGCCAGCTCACCAGCGAACAGAGCCGCCTACAATGAGCAGTTCTTC | CASSPANRAAYNEQFF | - | - | TRBJ2-1 | TRBV18 | 16
TGTGCCAGCAGTGAAGGTAGCTGGCGAACGAACACCGGGGAGCTGTTTTTT | CASSEGSWRTNTGELFF | - | - | TRBJ2-2 | TRBV6-1 | 17
TGCGCCAGCATGGTAGGGACAACTCAAGAGACCCAGTACTTC | CASMVGTTQETQYF | - | - | TRBJ2-5 | TRBV5-1 | 14
TGTGCCAGCAGTGTATCAGGGGCAAATGGCTACACCTTC | CASSVSGANGYTF | - | - | TRBJ1-2 | TRBV2 | 13
TGTGCCACCAGCAGAGATTATCCCCAGGGCTCCTATGGCTACACCTTC | CATSRDYPQGSYGYTF | - | once | TRBJ1-2 | TRBV15 | 16
TGTGCCAGCAGCTCCCGCACAACGGGTGGCTACACCTTC | CASSSRTTGGYTF | - | - | TRBJ1-2 | TRBV11-3 | 13
TGTGCCAGTAGCTCAGAGGCGGTCCAAGAGACCCAGTACTTC | CASSSEAVQETQYF | - | - | TRBJ2-5 | TRBV19 | 14
TGTGCCACCAGCAGAGATTCCAGCGGAAAATACAATGAGCAGTTCTTC | CATSRDSSGKYNEQFF | - | once | TRBJ2-1 | TRBV15 | 16
TGTGCCAGCAGCTTAAGTTCTAGCGGGGGAGCAAAGAGACCCCAGTACTTC | CASSLSSSGGAKRPQYF | TRBD2 | few | TRBJ2-5 | TRBV7-2 | 17
TGTGCCAGCAGCTGGTTGACTAGCGGGGGTTTCTACGAGCAGTACTTC | CASSWLTSGGFYEQYF | TRBD2 | - | TRBJ2-7 | TRBV7-9 | 16
TGTGCCAGCAGCTCCGCGGGGGGGGGAGAGGGCTACACCTTC | CASSSAGGGEGYTF | - | - | TRBJ1-2 | TRBV7-9 | 14
TGTGCCAGCAGCTTAGAGGGGGCGTGGGCAAACACTGAAGCTTTCTTT | CASSLEGAWANTEAFF | TRBD1 | - | TRBJ1-1 | TRBV7-2 | 16
TGCAGCGGTGGAGGGGGCGCTGGGGCTTTCTTT | CSGGGGAGAFF | TRBD1 | - | TRBJ1-1 | TRBV29-1 | 11
TGTGCCAGCAGTGCCCGACTAGCGGGCCCGTACAATGAGCAGTTCTTC | CASSARLAGPYNEQFF | TRBD2 | - | TRBJ2-1 | TRBV6-1 | 16
TGTGCCAGCAGGACGGGTTCTGGAAACACCATATATTTT | CASRTGSGNTIYF | - | - | TRBJ1-3 | TRBV6-5 | 13